This TCR beta chain comes out of a study of blood T cell repertoires in COVID-19. At the level of the study: Acute and convalescent COVID-19 specimens originated in the United States, Italy and Spain. The cDNA or gDNA used as material had been derived from T cells, B-cell-depleted T cells, or PBMCs.

This table comes from immunoSEQ multiplex PCR, and its TCRdb copy is limited to in-frame clones, with some not included. The sample lists 120,000 to 150,000 clones, roughly 85% occurring once. This TCR was sampled from a human donor with acute or convalescent COVID-19. The donor label of this sample is uncertain. The sequencing sample was made of peripheral blood.

CDR3 loop: CASSGQLAGYTDTQYF. The CDR3, as DNA: TGTGCCAGCAGCGGACAACTAGCGGGGTACACAGATACGCAGTATTTT. This chain links TRBV9 with TRBJ2-3; 10 bases line up with TRBD2. The CDR3 sequence is 16 residues long. CDR1 is SGDLS and CDR2 is YYNGEE in the germline V gene. Unmatched junction bases numbered 6, after V lost 3 bases and J lost 2 bases.